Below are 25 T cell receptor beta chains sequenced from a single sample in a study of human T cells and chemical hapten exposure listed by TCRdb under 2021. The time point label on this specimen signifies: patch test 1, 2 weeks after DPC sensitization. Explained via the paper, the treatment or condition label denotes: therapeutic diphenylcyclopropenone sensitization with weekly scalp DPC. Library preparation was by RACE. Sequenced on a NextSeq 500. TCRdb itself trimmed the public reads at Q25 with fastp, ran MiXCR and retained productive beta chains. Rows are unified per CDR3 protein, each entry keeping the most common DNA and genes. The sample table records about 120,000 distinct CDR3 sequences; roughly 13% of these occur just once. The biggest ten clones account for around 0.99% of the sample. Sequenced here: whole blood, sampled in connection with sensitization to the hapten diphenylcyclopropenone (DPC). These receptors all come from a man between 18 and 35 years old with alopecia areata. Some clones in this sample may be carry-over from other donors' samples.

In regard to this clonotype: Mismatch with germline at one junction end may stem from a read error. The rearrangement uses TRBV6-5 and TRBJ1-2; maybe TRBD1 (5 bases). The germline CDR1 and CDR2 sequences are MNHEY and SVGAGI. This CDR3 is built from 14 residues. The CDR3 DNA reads TGTGCCAGCAGTTACTCGGGACGGCTCGGAGACTACTCCTTC. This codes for CASSYSGRLGDYSF.

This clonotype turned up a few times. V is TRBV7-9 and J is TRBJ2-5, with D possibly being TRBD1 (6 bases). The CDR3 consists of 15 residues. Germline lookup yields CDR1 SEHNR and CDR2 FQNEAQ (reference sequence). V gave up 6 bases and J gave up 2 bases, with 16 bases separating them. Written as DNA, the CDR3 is TGTGCCAGCAGGACAGAAGGGACACCACAAGAGACCCAGTACTTC. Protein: CASRTEGTPQETQYF. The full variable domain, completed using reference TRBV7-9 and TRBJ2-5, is DTGVSQNPRHKITKRGQNVTFRCDPISEHNRLYWYRQTLGQGPEFLTYFQNEAQLEKSRLLSDRFSAERPKGSFSTLEIQRTEQGDSAMYLCASRTEGTPQETQYFGPGTRLLVL.

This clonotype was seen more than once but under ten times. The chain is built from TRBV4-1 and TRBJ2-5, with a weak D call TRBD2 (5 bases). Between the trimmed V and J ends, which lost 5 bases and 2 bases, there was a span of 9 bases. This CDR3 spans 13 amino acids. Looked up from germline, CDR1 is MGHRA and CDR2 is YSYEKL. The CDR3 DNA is TGCGCCAGCAGCTTTACTAGACAAGAGACCCAGTACTTC. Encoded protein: CASSFTRQETQYF.

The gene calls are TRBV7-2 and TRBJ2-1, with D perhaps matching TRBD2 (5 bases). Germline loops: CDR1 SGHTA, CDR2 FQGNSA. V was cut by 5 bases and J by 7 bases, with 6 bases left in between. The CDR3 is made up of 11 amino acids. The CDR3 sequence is CASSRRNEQFF. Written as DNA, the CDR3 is TGTGCCAGCAGCCGGAGGAATGAGCAGTTCTTC.

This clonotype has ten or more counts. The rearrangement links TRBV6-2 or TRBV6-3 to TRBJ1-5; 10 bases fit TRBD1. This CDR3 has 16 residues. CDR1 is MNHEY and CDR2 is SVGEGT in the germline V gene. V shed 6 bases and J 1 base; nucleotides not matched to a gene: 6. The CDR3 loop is CASSSRQGASNQPQHF. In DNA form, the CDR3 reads TGTGCCAGCAGCTCCCGACAGGGGGCAAGCAATCAGCCCCAGCATTTT.

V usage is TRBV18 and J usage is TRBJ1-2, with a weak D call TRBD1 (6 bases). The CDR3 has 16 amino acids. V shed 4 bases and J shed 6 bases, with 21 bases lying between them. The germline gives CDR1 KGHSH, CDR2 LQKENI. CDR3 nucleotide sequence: TGTGCCAGCTCACTCTCACAGGGATTCGCCCCGGATGGCTACACCTTC. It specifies CASSLSQGFAPDGYTF.

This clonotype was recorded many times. In DNA form, the CDR3 reads TGTGCCAGCAGCTCCCGATCCAGGGAGAATTCACCCCTCCACTTT. The encoded protein is CASSSRSRENSPLHF. The genes are TRBV3-1 and TRBJ1-6; the D gene is possibly TRBD1 (5 bases). This CDR3 has 15 amino acids. Trimming removed 5 bases at V and 7 bases at J, with 15 bases between. Germline CDR1 reads LGHDT; CDR2 reads YNNKEL (reference sequence).

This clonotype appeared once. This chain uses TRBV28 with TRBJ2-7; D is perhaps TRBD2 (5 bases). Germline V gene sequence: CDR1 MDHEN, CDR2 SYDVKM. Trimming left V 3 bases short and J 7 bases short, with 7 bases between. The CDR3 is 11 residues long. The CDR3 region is CASSLTGEQYF. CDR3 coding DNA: TGTGCCAGCAGTTTGACGGGGGAGCAGTACTTC.

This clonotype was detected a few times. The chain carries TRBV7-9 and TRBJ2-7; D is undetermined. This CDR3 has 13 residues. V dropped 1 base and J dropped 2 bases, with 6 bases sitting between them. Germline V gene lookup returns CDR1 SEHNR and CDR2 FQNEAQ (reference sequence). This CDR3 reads CASSLESTYEQYF. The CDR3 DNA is TGTGCCAGCAGCTTAGAATCCACCTACGAGCAGTACTTC.

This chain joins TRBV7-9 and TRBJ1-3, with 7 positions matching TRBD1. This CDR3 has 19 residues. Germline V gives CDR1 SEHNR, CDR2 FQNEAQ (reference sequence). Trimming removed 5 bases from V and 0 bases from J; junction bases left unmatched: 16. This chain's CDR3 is CASSPRQGKRPRSGNTIYF. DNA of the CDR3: TGTGCCAGCAGCCCCCGACAGGGCAAACGACCCCGCTCTGGAAACACCATATATTTT.

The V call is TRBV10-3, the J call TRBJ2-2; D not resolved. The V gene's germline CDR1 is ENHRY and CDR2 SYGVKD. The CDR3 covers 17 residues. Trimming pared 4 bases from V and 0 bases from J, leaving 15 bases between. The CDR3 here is CAISGPGYGANTGELFF. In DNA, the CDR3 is TGTGCCATCAGTGGCCCCGGGTACGGAGCGAACACCGGGGAGCTGTTTTTT.

The CDR3 DNA reads as TGCGCCAGCAGCTTGGGGACATCAGGGAACACTGAAGCTTTCTTT. This gives the protein CASSLGTSGNTEAFF. The chain recombines TRBV5-1 with TRBJ1-1; the D gene is possibly TRBD1 (5 bases). Germline V gene sequence: CDR1 SGHRS, CDR2 YFSETQ. V gave up 0 bases and J gave up 1 base, with 10 bases separating them. This CDR3 is built from 15 residues.

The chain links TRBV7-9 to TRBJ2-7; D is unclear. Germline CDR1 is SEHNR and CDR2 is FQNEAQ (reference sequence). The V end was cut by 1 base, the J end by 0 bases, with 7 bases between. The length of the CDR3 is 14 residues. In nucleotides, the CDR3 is TGTGCCAGCAGCTTAGACGAGAACTCCTACGAGCAGTACTTC. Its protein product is CASSLDENSYEQYF.

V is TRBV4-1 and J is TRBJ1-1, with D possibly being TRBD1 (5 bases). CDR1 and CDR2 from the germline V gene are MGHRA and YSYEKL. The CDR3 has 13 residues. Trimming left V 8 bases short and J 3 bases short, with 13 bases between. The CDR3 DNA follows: TGCGCCAGCGGGGACGGAAGGCACACTGAAGCTTTCTTT. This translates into CASGDGRHTEAFF.

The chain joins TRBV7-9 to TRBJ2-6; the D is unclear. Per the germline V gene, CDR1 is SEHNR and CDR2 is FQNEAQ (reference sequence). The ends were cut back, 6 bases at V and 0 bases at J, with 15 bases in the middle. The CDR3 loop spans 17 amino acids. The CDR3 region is CASSHSLPFSGANVLTF. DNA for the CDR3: TGTGCCAGCAGTCACTCTCTCCCTTTCTCTGGGGCCAACGTCCTGACTTTC.

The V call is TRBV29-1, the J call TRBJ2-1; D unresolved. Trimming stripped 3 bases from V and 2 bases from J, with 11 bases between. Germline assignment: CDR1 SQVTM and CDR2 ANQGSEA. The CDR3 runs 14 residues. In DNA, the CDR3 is TGCAGCGTTGATGATAGGTCCACCTACAATGAGCAGTTCTTC. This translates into CSVDDRSTYNEQFF.

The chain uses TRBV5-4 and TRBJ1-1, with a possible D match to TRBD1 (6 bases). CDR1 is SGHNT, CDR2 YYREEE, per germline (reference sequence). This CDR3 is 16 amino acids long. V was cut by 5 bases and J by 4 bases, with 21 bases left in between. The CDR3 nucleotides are TGTGCCAGCAGTCCGAAGAATGGGGGGGCAGGCACTGAAGCTTTCTTT. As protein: CASSPKNGGAGTEAFF. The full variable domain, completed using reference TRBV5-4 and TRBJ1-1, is ETGVTQSPTHLIKTRGQQVTLRCSSQSGHNTVSWYQQALGQGPQFIFQYYREEENGRGNFPPRFSGLQFPNYSSELNVNALELDDSALYLCASSPKNGGAGTEAFFGQGTRLTVV.

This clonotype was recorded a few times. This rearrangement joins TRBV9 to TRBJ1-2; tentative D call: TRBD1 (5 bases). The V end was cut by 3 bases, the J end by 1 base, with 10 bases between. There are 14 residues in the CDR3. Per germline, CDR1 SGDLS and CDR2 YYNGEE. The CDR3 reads CASSATVINYGYTF. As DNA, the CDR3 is TGTGCCAGCAGCGCGACAGTAATTAACTATGGCTACACCTTC. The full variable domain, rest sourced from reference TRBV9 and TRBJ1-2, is DSGVTQTPKHLITATGQRVTLRCSPRSGDLSVYWYQQSLDQGLQFLIQYYNGEERAKGNILERFSAQQFPDLHSELNLSSLELGDSALYFCASSATVINYGYTFGSGTRLTVV.

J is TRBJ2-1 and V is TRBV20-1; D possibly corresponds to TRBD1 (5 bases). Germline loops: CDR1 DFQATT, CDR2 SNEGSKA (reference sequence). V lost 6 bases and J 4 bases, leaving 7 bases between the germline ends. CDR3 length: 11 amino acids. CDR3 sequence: CSAGDYNEQFF. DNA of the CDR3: TGCAGTGCAGGGGATTACAATGAGCAGTTCTTC.

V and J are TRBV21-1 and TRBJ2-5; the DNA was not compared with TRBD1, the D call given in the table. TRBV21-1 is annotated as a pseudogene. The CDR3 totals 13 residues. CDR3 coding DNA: TGTGCCAGCAGCCCCCGACAGGCCGAGACCCAGTACTTC. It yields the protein CASSPRQAETQYF.

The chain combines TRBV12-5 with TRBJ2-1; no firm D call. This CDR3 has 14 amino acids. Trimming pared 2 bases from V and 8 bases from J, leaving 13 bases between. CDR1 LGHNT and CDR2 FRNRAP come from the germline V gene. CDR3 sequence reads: CASGLKVGAHEQFF. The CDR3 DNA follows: TGTGCTAGTGGTTTGAAGGTTGGAGCTCATGAGCAGTTCTTC.

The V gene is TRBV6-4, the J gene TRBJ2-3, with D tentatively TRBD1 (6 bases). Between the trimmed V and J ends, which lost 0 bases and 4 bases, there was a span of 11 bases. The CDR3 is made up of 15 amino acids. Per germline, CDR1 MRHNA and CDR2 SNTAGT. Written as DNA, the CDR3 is TGTGCCAGCAGTGACTCAAATACAGGGTCAGATACGCAGTATTTT. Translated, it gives CASSDSNTGSDTQYF.

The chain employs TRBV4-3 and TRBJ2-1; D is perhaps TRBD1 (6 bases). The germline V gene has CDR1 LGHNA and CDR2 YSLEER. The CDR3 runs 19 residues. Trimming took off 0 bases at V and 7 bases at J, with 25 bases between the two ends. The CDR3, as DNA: TGCGCCAGCAGCCAAGATCGGCGACAGGCCTTCCCAAGTAAAAATGAGCAGTTCTTC. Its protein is CASSQDRRQAFPSKNEQFF.

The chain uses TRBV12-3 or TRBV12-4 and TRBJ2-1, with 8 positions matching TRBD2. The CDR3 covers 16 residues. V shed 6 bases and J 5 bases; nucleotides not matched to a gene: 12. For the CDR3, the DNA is TGTGCCAGCAGCCACCCCGCGGGGGGAACAAACAATGAGCAGTTCTTC. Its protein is CASSHPAGGTNNEQFF.

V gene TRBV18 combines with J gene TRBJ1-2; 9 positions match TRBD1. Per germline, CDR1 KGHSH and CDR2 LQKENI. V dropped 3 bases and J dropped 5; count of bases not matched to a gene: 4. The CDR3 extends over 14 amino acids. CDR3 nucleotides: TGTGCCAGCTCACCGGACAGGGGAAGATATGGCTACACCTTC. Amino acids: CASSPDRGRYGYTF.